This record covers a single TCR beta chain. Its matching antigen is unknown. The CDR3 has 13 amino acids. Germline loops: CDR1 SGHRS, CDR2 YFSETQ. J gave up 4 bases and V 4 bases, and 3 bases lay outside the gene matches. TCRalpha and TCRbeta libraries used 5'RACE with constant-segment primers and UMIs. TCRdb re-derived calls from the 5' RACE reads in MiXCR, one entry per CDR3 protein. The sample has about 290,000 distinct CDR3 sequences; around 15% are singletons. The data originate from a study of T-cell memory formation after mild COVID-19. The overall study: Among the donors, TCR clusters were largely specific to each donor. Study conclusions and caveats: CD4+ contracting clones were mainly CM and EM; CD8+ ones, EMRA.

The TCR comes from a man younger than 35 who had mild COVID-19 (a few samples of this study predate the infection). Cell type and time point are not known. V and J are TRBV5-1 and TRBJ1-1; 8 positions agree with TRBD1. Input material: PBMCs or a T cell subset sorted from them (not recorded which). The CDR3 DNA is TGCGCCAGCAGCGCCACAGGGGGCACTGAAGCTTTCTTT. This gives the protein CASSATGGTEAFF.